The T cell receptor (beta chain) described here comes from a study of CD8+CD57+ T cells in acquired aplastic anemia. As for the study in general: Yields of DNA that came from sorted CD4+ and CD8+ cells averaged about 3 ug.

CD8+CD57+ cell expansion, shown by flow cytometry, had occurred in the patients selected for sequencing. The germline V and J ends were trimmed by 0 bases and 0 bases, with 12 bases remaining between them. From germline, CDR1 is ENHRY and CDR2 SYGVKD. The CDR3 is 17 residues long. Genomic DNA, the template, was used for profiling of the TCR beta VDJ and CDR3. In TCRdb, the reads were re-called with MiXCR into one record per CDR3 protein. Of fewer than 250,000 distinct CDR3 sequences listed, approximately 45% are singletons. The source of this sequence is a human donor with aplastic anemia. The chain is built from TRBV10-3 and TRBJ1-5; D unresolved. The sample taken for sequencing was sorted CD4+, CD8+, or CD8+CD57+ T cells (not recorded which) from PBMCs. CDR3 residues: CAISESGREYSNQPQHF. CDR3 bases: TGTGCCATCAGTGAGTCAGGGAGGGAATATAGCAATCAGCCCCAGCATTTT.